The next 2 T cell receptor beta chains were all read from a single sample in a study of blood T cell repertoires in COVID-19. TCRdb's table, derived via immunoSEQ multiplex PCR, lists solely in-frame clones and lacks some. The repertoire holds under 45,000 clones, approximately 80% seen once, with 4.5% to 6% in the top ten. Sample: peripheral blood. These receptor sequences come from a man in his fifties with active COVID-19.

This chain links TRBV10-3 with TRBJ1-1; D is ambiguous. Between the trimmed V and J ends, which lost 3 bases and 1 base, there was a span of 6 bases. There are 13 residues in the CDR3. Germline V gene sequence: CDR1 ENHRY, CDR2 SYGVKD. The CDR3: CAISETPNTEAFF. For the CDR3, the DNA is TGTGCCATCAGTGAAACACCGAACACTGAAGCTTTCTTT.

About this clone itself: In the same sample, other DNA sequences code for this CDR3. The CDR3 sequence is CASSFGSQETQYF. CDR3 nucleotides: TGTGCCAGCAGCTTTGGCTCACAAGAGACCCAGTACTTC. The chain links TRBV7-3 to TRBJ2-5; no definite D call. The germline V gene encodes CDR1 SGHTA and CDR2 FQGTGA. V lost 3 bases and J lost 2, with 7 bases in between. This CDR3 spans 13 amino acids.